The TCR beta chain described here comes from a study of blood T cell repertoires in COVID-19. The wider study: There were acute and convalescent COVID-19 samples, and they came from the United States, Italy and Spain.

Sequencing used immunoSEQ multiplex PCR; TCRdb keeps in-frame clones, though not all of them. Of about 170,000 clones detected, about four fifths appear once; the ten largest clones hold under 2.5%. This TCR came from a woman of 80 years or more with acute or convalescent COVID-19. The sample comprised peripheral blood.

CDR3 bases: TGCAGCCTGGGGGCCCCCTACAATGAGCAGTTCTTC. Its translation is CSLGAPYNEQFF. The chain joins TRBV29-1 to TRBJ2-1; the D gene is possibly TRBD1 (6 bases). Trimming left V 8 bases short and J 2 bases short, with 10 bases between. Per the germline V gene, CDR1 is SQVTM and CDR2 is ANQGSEA. This CDR3 is built from 12 residues.